The 32 T cell receptor beta chains in this list originate from one sample, sequenced in a study of human T cells and chemical hapten exposure (dated by TCRdb to about 2021). Library prep was done by RACE. Sequenced on a NextSeq 500. TCRdb itself trimmed the public reads at Q25 with fastp, ran MiXCR and retained productive beta chains. Merged by CDR3 protein, the rows form single entries marked with the most common genes and DNA. The sample data list 62,000 or so distinct CDR3 sequences, and 11% of these were observed just once. The top ten clones comprise roughly 2.1% of the sample. This sample's time point label indicates: patch test 3, about 24 weeks after DPC sensitization. The treatment or condition label on this specimen signifies: therapeutic diphenylcyclopropenone sensitization with weekly scalp DPC. This specimen was whole blood, taken in connection with sensitization to the hapten diphenylcyclopropenone (DPC). The origin of the receptors is a woman in her 30s with alopecia areata. Some clones in this sample may be carry-over from other donors' samples.

J is TRBJ1-5 and V is TRBV3-1, with 8 bases that match TRBD1. V dropped 0 bases and J dropped 6; count of bases not matched to a gene: 4. CDR1 LGHDT and CDR2 YNNKEL come from the germline V gene (reference sequence). The CDR3 consists of 15 residues. The DNA for the CDR3 is TGTGCCAGCAGCCAAGAAGCAGGGGGCGGTCAGCCCCAGCATTTT. Translated, it gives CASSQEAGGGQPQHF.

This clonotype has more than one count but fewer than ten. V gene TRBV12-3 or TRBV12-4 combines with J gene TRBJ2-2; D remains ambiguous. V gave up 2 bases and J gave up 6 bases, with 7 bases separating them. CDR3 length equals 13 residues. The CDR3 DNA follows: TGTGCCAGCAGTTTAAGAGGAGCCGGGGAGCTGTTTTTT. Its protein product is CASSLRGAGELFF.

In this sample, this clonotype turned up a few times. The V and J genes are TRBV7-3 and TRBJ1-1, with D maybe TRBD1 (6 bases). The CDR3 is 16 amino acids. Per germline, CDR1 SGHTA and CDR2 FQGTGA. V lost 5 bases, J lost 4 bases, and 20 bases lay in between. The CDR3 coding sequence is TGTGCCAGCAGCCCAGAAACTACAGGGTTGGGCACTGAAGCTTTCTTT. This encodes CASSPETTGLGTEAFF.

This clonotype was counted between two and nine times. The chain links TRBV3-1 to TRBJ1-3, with 10 bases matching TRBD1. The CDR3 runs to 13 residues. Germline CDR1 is LGHDT and CDR2 is YNNKEL (reference sequence). J lost 11 bases, V lost 4 bases, and 5 bases had no gene match. The CDR3 reads CASSLKGQGPIYF. Written as DNA, the CDR3 is TGTGCCAGCAGCCTCAAGGGACAGGGGCCCATATATTTT. Full variable domain (remainder filled in from reference TRBV3-1 and TRBJ1-3): DTAVSQTPKYLVTQMGNDKSIKCEQNLGHDTMYWYKQDSKKFLKIMFSYNNKELIINETVPNRFSPKSPDKAHLNLHINSLELGDSAVYFCASSLKGQGPIYFGEGSWLTVV.

This clonotype was recorded a few times. This chain connects TRBV28 to TRBJ2-2; D gene uncertain. Per the germline V gene, CDR1 is MDHEN and CDR2 is SYDVKM. This CDR3 is 14 amino acids long. V lost 5 bases, J lost 6 bases, and 13 bases lay in between. For the CDR3, the DNA is TGTGCCAGCAGTCTACTCGGTTTCCCCGGGGAGCTGTTTTTT. This translates into CASSLLGFPGELFF. Full variable domain (missing parts from reference TRBV28 and TRBJ2-2): DVKVTQSSRYLVKRTGEKVFLECVQDMDHENMFWYRQDPGLGLRLIYFSYDVKMKEKGDIPEGYSVSREKKERFSLILESASTNQTSMYLCASSLLGFPGELFFGEGSRLTVL.

V usage is TRBV5-6 and J usage is TRBJ2-7; 9 positions agree with TRBD1. The germline V gene has CDR1 SGHDT and CDR2 YYEEEE. The V gene end was trimmed by 4 bases and the J gene end by 6 bases; junction bases not matched to a gene: 5. The CDR3 length is 13 residues. For the CDR3, the DNA is TGTGCCAGCAGCCGAGGGACAGGGTTCGAGCAGTACTTC. It is translated as CASSRGTGFEQYF.

This chain joins TRBV7-9 and TRBJ2-7, with D perhaps matching TRBD2 (7 bases). Germline CDR1 is SEHNR and CDR2 is FQNEAQ (reference sequence). The V end lost 1 base, the J end lost 1 base, and 11 bases lay between the germline ends. The CDR3 runs 15 residues. The CDR3 is CASSLGGGLSYEQYF. DNA of the CDR3: TGTGCCAGCAGCTTAGGCGGGGGCTTATCCTACGAGCAGTACTTC.

In its sample, this clonotype was seen a few times. This chain links TRBV11-1 with TRBJ2-4; 9 nucleotides agree with TRBD1. CDR1 and CDR2 from the germline V gene are SGHAT and FQDESV (reference sequence). This CDR3 is built from 17 residues. With V trimmed by 2 bases and J by 8 bases, 13 bases remained unmatched. As DNA, the CDR3 is TGTGCCAGCAGCTTACTCCGGAACAGGGGGCGCGGAGACATTCAGTACTTC. It codes for CASSLLRNRGRGDIQYF.

The sample holds a few counts of this clonotype. One end of the junction is discordant with germline, which a read error may explain. For the CDR3, the DNA is TGTGCCATTAGTGGGCTAGCGGAGGGGCAGCAGTACTTC. The encoded protein is CAISGLAEGQQYF. The chain joins TRBV10-3 to TRBJ2-7; 7 bases fit TRBD2. This CDR3 region has 13 residues. Per germline, CDR1 ENHRY and CDR2 SYGVKD.

This chain connects TRBV21-1 to TRBJ1-6; the DNA was not used to check the table's D call, TRBD1. TRBV21-1 is noted as a pseudogene. The CDR3 length is 14 residues. For the CDR3, the DNA is TGTGGAAACGATACGACAGGGGTAAATTCACCCCTCCACTTT. It specifies CGNDTTGVNSPLHF.

Only a few counts were recorded for this clonotype. The rearrangement uses TRBV10-3 and TRBJ1-1; unclear D gene. CDR3 length equals 15 residues. The germline V gene encodes CDR1 ENHRY and CDR2 SYGVKD. Between the trimmed V and J ends, which lost 0 bases and 3 bases, there was a span of 11 bases. Here the CDR3 reads CAISESPGGYTEAFF. The CDR3, as DNA: TGTGCCATCAGTGAGTCTCCGGGTGGGTACACTGAAGCTTTCTTT.

There are a few counts of this clonotype. This chain's CDR3 is CASSLARIKNDGYTF. The DNA of the CDR3 is TGTGCCAGCAGCTTAGCCAGGATTAAAAATGATGGCTACACCTTC. The rearrangement links TRBV7-9 to TRBJ1-2; no clear D. The CDR3 contains 15 residues. Germline CDR1 reads SEHNR; CDR2 reads FQNEAQ (reference sequence). V was cut by 0 bases and J by 6 bases, with 14 bases left in between.

The chain uses TRBV19 and TRBJ2-1; a possible D gene is TRBD1 (6 bases). This CDR3 has 13 amino acids. Trimming removed 6 bases at V and 7 bases at J, with 13 bases between. CDR1 is LNHDA, CDR2 SQIVND, per germline (reference sequence). The DNA for the CDR3 is TGTGCCAGTAGATCGGGCAGGGGTAATGAGCAGTTCTTC. Translation: CASRSGRGNEQFF.

With regard to this clonotype: Because it lacks the conserved phenylalanine or tryptophan at the end, this CDR3 is likely a read error. The CDR3: CASSSRPALAQYL. The DNA of the CDR3 is TGTGCCAGCAGTTCGAGGCCGGCATTGGCCCAGTACTTA. The chain employs TRBV28 and TRBJ2-5; D ambiguous. The germline CDR1 and CDR2 sequences are MDHEN and SYDVKM. The CDR3 loop spans 13 amino acids. V lost 4 bases and J 9 bases, leaving 15 bases between the germline ends.

This clonotype was seen at least ten times. This chain uses TRBV20-1 with TRBJ2-7; TRBD1 aligns across 8 bases. This CDR3 is 14 amino acids long. The germline V gene encodes CDR1 DFQATT and CDR2 SNEGSKA (reference sequence). The trim removed 3 bases at V and 2 bases at J, leaving 6 bases unmatched. This chain's CDR3 is CSARPGQATYEQYF. The CDR3 nucleotides read TGCAGTGCTAGGCCGGGACAGGCCACCTACGAGCAGTACTTC.

The V and J genes are TRBV24-1 and TRBJ2-1, with TRBD2 as a possible D gene (5 bases). The ends were cut back, 2 bases at V and 6 bases at J, with 16 bases in the middle. The CDR3 contains 16 residues. The V gene's germline CDR1 is KGHDR and CDR2 SFDVKD. The CDR3 DNA is TGTGCCACCAGTGATTCAGGACTCCCGGCCACCAATGAGCAGTTCTTC. This codes for CATSDSGLPATNEQFF.

The chain has TRBV12-3 or TRBV12-4 and TRBJ2-3, with D perhaps being TRBD1 or TRBD2 (7 bases each). V shed 2 bases and J shed 1 base, with 10 bases lying between them. The CDR3 spans 15 residues. CDR3 DNA sequence: TGTGCCAGCAGTTTAAGCGGGACAGGCACAGATACGCAGTATTTT. It translates to CASSLSGTGTDTQYF.

This clonotype was counted ten times or more. V gene TRBV5-8 combines with J gene TRBJ1-1, with TRBD1 matching over 9 bases. The germline V gene encodes CDR1 SGHTS and CDR2 YDEGEE. V trimming: 5 bases; J trimming: 4 bases; junction bases outside the gene matches: 6. This CDR3 is 14 amino acids long. Here the CDR3 reads CASSSDRGRTEAFF. The CDR3 DNA is TGTGCCAGCAGTTCGGACAGGGGACGCACTGAAGCTTTCTTT.

In this sample, this clonotype turned up a few times. The chain is built from TRBV6-5 and TRBJ1-4; D uncertain. The CDR3 length is 12 residues. Germline-derived CDR1 and CDR2 are MNHEY and SVGAGI. The V end lost 9 bases, the J end lost 8 bases, and 13 bases lay between the germline ends. CDR3 loop: CASSGRGEKLFF. The CDR3 DNA sequence: TGTGCCAGTTCGGGCCGCGGGGAAAAACTGTTTTTT.

This clonotype was counted a few times. The chain uses TRBV6-2 or TRBV6-3 and TRBJ2-1; no definite D call. This CDR3 region has 15 residues. CDR1 and CDR2 from the germline V gene are MNHEY and SVGEGT. Trimming cost V 4 bases and J 9 bases, with 19 bases left between them. The CDR3 DNA reads TGTGCCAGCAGTTCCCCGGTGTCCCGGATCGGTGAGCAGTTCTTC. Translating it yields CASSSPVSRIGEQFF.

The chain carries TRBV20-1 and TRBJ1-3; D is unclear. The germline V and J ends were trimmed by 1 base and 4 bases, with 14 bases remaining between them. The CDR3 spans 15 residues. CDR1 and CDR2 from the germline V gene are DFQATT and SNEGSKA (reference sequence). The CDR3 sequence: CSARGPGGSGNTIYF. The CDR3 DNA reads TGCAGTGCTAGAGGCCCCGGAGGGTCAGGAAACACCATATATTTT.

The chain carries TRBV12-3 or TRBV12-4 and TRBJ2-4; 7 nucleotides agree with TRBD2. With V trimmed by 5 bases and J by 10 bases, 11 bases remained unmatched. This CDR3 region has 14 residues. CDR3 nucleotides: TGTGCCAGCAGTCCGGATGGGGAGGGTGTTATTCAGTACTTC. Its translation: CASSPDGEGVIQYF.

The sample holds a few counts of this clonotype. In nucleotides, the CDR3 is TGTGCCAGCACCCCAACCGGGACTAGCATCGAGCAGTTCTTC. It specifies CASTPTGTSIEQFF. The chain has TRBV12-3 or TRBV12-4 and TRBJ2-1; 9 nucleotides line up with TRBD2. The CDR3 extends over 14 amino acids. Germline trimming cut 7 bases from V and 10 bases from J; bases unmatched to any gene: 11.

This clonotype was observed a handful of times. V and J are TRBV7-8 and TRBJ1-6; no firm D call. Germline V gene sequence: CDR1 SGHVS, CDR2 FQNEAQ. Trimming took off 4 bases at V and 7 bases at J, with 17 bases between the two ends. The CDR3 has 16 amino acids. This CDR3 reads CASSSLSPPGNSPLHF. In DNA, the CDR3 is TGTGCCAGCAGCTCCCTGTCCCCTCCGGGGAATTCACCCCTCCACTTT. The whole variable domain, filled in from reference TRBV7-8 and TRBJ1-6, reads GAGVSQSPRYKVAKRGQDVALRCDPISGHVSLFWYQQALGQGPEFLTYFQNEAQLDKSGLPSDRFFAERPEGSVSTLKIQRTQQEDSAVYLCASSSLSPPGNSPLHFGNGTRLTVT.

This clonotype appeared many times. The V and J genes are TRBV20-1 and TRBJ2-5; D is undetermined. Germline V CDR1 and CDR2: DFQATT, SNEGSKA (reference sequence). V was shortened by 4 bases and J by 4 bases, with 10 bases between the two germline ends. This CDR3 comprises 12 residues. The CDR3 sequence: CSATAPLETQYF. CDR3 nucleotides: TGCAGTGCTACTGCGCCTTTAGAGACCCAGTACTTC.

This clonotype was recorded a few times. The V call is TRBV7-3, the J call TRBJ1-6, with D unresolved. Germline CDR1 and CDR2: SGHTA and FQGTGA. The CDR3 is 15 residues long. V was shortened by 4 bases and J by 7 bases, with 14 bases between the two germline ends. For the CDR3, the DNA is TGTGCCAGCAGCTCCCTAGGGCTCAAGAATTCACCCCTCCACTTT. This sequence encodes CASSSLGLKNSPLHF.

This clonotype turned up a few times. This chain joins TRBV5-1 and TRBJ2-7, with 11 nucleotides matching TRBD2. The germline CDR1 and CDR2 sequences are SGHRS and YFSETQ. V was pared by 6 bases and J by 3 bases, with 5 bases of the junction left unmatched. The CDR3 sequence is 14 residues long. The CDR3 DNA reads TGCGCCAGCAAGTTCGGGACTAGCGGCTACGAGCAGTACTTC. Translating it yields CASKFGTSGYEQYF.

This clonotype was recorded many times. The rearrangement links TRBV5-8 to TRBJ2-7; D is perhaps TRBD1 (5 bases). This CDR3 comprises 14 residues. Germline CDR1 is SGHTS and CDR2 is YDEGEE. V lost 0 bases, J lost 2 bases, and 9 bases lay in between. CDR3 sequence reads: CASSLGGATYEQYF. The CDR3 coding sequence is TGTGCCAGCAGCTTGGGTGGGGCCACCTACGAGCAGTACTTC.

At least ten counts were recorded for this clonotype. The chain is built from TRBV7-6 and TRBJ1-6; 7 bases are a match to TRBD1. This CDR3 is built from 14 residues. V lost 4 bases, J lost 5 bases, and 2 bases stayed unmatched. Germline CDR1 reads SGHVS; CDR2 reads FNYEAQ. The CDR3 DNA is TGTGCCAGCAGCTCGGGACAGCATAATTCACCCCTCCACTTT. Residues: CASSSGQHNSPLHF.

In this sample, this clonotype turned up many times. V usage is TRBV4-3 and J usage is TRBJ1-2, with D perhaps TRBD1 (6 bases). The V end was cut by 1 base, the J end by 3 bases, with 12 bases between. Germline V lookup: CDR1 LGHNA, CDR2 YSLEER. CDR3 length: 15 residues. For the CDR3, the DNA is TGCGCCAGCAGCCAAGGCACAGGGTTGGACTATGGCTACACCTTC. Protein product: CASSQGTGLDYGYTF.

This clonotype has only a few counts. This sequence joins TRBV6-5 and TRBJ2-7; TRBD1 matches 8 bases. The CDR3 runs to 14 residues. V lost 6 bases, J lost 0 bases, and 4 bases stayed unmatched. Germline values: CDR1 MNHEY, CDR2 SVGAGI. In nucleotides, the CDR3 is TGTGCCAGCAGAGAGCAGGGGGCCTCCTACGAGCAGTACTTC. It codes for CASREQGASYEQYF.

The gene calls are TRBV29-1 and TRBJ1-5; 8 bases are shared with TRBD1. J lost 2 bases, V lost 7 bases, and 4 bases had no gene match. In germline, CDR1 is SQVTM, CDR2 ANQGSEA. The CDR3 loop spans 13 amino acids. CDR3 sequence: CSALTGGNQPQHF. The CDR3 DNA follows: TGCAGCGCCTTGACAGGGGGCAATCAGCCCCAGCATTTT.